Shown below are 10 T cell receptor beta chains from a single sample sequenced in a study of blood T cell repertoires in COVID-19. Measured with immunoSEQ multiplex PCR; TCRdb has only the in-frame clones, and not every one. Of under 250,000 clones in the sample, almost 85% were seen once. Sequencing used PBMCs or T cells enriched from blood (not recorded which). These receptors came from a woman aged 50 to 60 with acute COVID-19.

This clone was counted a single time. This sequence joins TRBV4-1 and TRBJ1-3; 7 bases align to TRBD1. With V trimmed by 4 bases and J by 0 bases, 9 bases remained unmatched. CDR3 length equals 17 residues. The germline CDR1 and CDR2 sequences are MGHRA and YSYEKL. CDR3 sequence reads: CASSLAPDRFSGNTIYF. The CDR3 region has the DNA TGCGCCAGCAGCCTCGCTCCGGACAGGTTCTCTGGAAACACCATATATTTT.

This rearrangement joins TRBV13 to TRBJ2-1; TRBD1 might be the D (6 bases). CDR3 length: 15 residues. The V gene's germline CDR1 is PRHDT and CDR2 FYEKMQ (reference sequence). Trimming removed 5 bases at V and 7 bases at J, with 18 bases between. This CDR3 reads CASSPPLTGINEQFF. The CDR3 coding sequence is TGTGCCAGCAGCCCCCCTCTTACAGGGATAAATGAGCAGTTCTTC.

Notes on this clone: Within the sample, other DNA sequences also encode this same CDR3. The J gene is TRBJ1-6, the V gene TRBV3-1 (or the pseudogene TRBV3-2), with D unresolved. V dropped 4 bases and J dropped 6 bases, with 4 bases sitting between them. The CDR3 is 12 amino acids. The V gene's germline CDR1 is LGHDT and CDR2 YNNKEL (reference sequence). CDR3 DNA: TGTGCCAGCAGCCCGGGTAATTCACCCCTCCACTTT. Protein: CASSPGNSPLHF.

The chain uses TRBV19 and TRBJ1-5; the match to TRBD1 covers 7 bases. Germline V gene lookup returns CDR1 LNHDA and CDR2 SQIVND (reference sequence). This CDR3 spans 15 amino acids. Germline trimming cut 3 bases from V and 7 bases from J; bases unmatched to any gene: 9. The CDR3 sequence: CASSMGRQGAQPQHF. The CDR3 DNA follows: TGTGCCAGTAGTATGGGGAGACAGGGTGCGCAGCCCCAGCATTTT.

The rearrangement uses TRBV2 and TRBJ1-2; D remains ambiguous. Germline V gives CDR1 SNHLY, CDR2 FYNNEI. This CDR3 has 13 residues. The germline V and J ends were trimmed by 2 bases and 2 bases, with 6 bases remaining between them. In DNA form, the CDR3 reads TGTGCCAGCAGTGAACGCAGAAACTATGGCTACACCTTC. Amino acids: CASSERRNYGYTF.

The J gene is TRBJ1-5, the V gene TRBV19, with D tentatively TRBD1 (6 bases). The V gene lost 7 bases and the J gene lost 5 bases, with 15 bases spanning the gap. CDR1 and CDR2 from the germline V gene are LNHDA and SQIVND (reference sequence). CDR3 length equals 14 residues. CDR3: CASTRGFRDQPQHF. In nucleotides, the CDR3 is TGTGCCAGTACAAGGGGGTTTAGGGATCAGCCCCAGCATTTT.

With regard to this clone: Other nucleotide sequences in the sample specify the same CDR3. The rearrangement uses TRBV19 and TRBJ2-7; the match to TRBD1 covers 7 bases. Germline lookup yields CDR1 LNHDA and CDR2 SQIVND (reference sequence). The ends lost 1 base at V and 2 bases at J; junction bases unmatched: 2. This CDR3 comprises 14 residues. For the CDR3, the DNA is TGTGCCAGTAGTATAGGGACAGGACCCTACGAGCAGTACTTC. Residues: CASSIGTGPYEQYF.

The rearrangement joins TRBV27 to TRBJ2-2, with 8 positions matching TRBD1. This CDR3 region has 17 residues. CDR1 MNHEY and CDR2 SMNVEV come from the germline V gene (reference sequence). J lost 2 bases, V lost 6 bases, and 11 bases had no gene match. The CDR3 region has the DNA TGTGCCAGCAGCCCCCTCCCAGGGGGCTTCAACACCGGGGAGCTGTTTTTT. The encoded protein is CASSPLPGGFNTGELFF.

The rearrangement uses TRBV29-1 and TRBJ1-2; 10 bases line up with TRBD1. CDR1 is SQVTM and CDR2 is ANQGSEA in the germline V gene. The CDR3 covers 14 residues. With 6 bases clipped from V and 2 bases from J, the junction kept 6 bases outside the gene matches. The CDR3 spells CSVLPGQGNYGYTF. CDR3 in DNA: TGCAGCGTCCTACCGGGACAGGGGAACTATGGCTACACCTTC.

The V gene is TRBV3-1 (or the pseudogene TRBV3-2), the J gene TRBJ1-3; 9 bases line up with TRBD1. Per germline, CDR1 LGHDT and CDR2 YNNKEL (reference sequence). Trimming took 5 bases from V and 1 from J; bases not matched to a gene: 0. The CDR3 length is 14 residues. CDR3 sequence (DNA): TGTGCCAGCAGCGGGACAGGGTCTGGAAACACCATATATTTT. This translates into CASSGTGSGNTIYF.